This T cell receptor (beta chain) is drawn from a study of OX40 agonist ivuxolimab in advanced cancers. For the study at large: The study enrolled dose-escalation patients with hepatocellular carcinoma, melanoma, renal cell or head and neck cancer. Three patients showed partial responses: one hepatocellular carcinoma and two cutaneous melanoma cases.

V gave up 1 base and J gave up 5 bases; unmatched junction bases: 5. This CDR3 spans 14 amino acids. Per the germline V gene, CDR1 is SGHRS and CDR2 is YFSETQ. Here immunoSEQ multiplex PCR was the method, and the copy in TCRdb shows in-frame clones only, minus some. The table lists 35,000 to 40,000 clones, about 90% of them singletons, with under 35% in the top ten. This chain uses TRBV5-1 with TRBJ1-1, with 7 bases that match TRBD1. This TCR was sampled from an adult with an advanced solid tumor such as melanoma, head and neck, liver or kidney cancer. Sequenced here: CD4+ or CD8+ T cells sorted from blood, sampled in a trial of the OX40 agonist ivuxolimab. The CDR3 DNA sequence: TGCGCCAGCAGCTTGACAGGGGAATGGACTGAAGCTTTCTTT. This gives the protein CASSLTGEWTEAFF.